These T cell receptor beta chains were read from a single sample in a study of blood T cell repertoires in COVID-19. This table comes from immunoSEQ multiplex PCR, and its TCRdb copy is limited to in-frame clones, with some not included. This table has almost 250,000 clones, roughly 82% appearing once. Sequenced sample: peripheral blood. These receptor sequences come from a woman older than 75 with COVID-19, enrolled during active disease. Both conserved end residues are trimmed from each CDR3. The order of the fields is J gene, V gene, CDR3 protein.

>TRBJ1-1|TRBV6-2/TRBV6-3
ASSSSPRPGGTEAF
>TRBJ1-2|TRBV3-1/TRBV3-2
ASSQETTGGLNT
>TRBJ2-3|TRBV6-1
ASSARTTSGRGTDTQY
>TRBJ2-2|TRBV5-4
ASSLGASDGGELF
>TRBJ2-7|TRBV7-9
ASSSWTGSYEQY
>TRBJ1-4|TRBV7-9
ASSSRTGDEKLF
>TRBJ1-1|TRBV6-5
ASSYKGWTEAF
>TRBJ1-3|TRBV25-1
ASSESRGKSGNTIY
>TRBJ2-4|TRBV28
ASSPGLGLAGVRGKNIQY
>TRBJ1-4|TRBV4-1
ASSQEEDRGNEKLF
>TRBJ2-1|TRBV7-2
ASSLAGGGGAYEQF
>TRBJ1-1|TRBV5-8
ASSLNHGTEAF
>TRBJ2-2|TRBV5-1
ASSLYETGVTGELF
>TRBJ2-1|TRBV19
ASKSSGNEQF
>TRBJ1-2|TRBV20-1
SAENYGYT
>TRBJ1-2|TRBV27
ASSGGSDYGYT
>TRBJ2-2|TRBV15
ATSRNSDSLGELF
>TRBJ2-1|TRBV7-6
ASKDRGPYNEQF
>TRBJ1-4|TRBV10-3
AISPEVGEKLF
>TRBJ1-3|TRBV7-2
ASSLALRQPAGNTIY
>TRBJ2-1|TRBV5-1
ASSQTGGGASEQF
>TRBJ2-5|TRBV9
ASSALSRGETQY
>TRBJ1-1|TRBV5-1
ASSFSTGVETEAF
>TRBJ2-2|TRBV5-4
ASSLDTSRGRTGELF
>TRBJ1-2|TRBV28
ASSLGGRGANYGYT
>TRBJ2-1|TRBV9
ASSVGRGRPSNEQF
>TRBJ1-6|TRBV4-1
ASSQTGTGPNSPLH
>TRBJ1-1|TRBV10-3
ATGQGDTEAF
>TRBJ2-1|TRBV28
ASSQNSGRVHEQF
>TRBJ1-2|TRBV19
ASSAAGTNYGYT
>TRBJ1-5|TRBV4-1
ASSQTFVRGPQPQH
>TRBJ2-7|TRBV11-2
ASSLGTVYEQY
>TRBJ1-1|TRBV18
ASSPGTVSTEAF
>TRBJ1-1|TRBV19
ASSIRGQGDTEAF
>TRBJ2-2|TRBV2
ASSGQGTSGELF
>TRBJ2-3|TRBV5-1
ASSALQGALDTQY
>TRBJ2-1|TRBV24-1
ATSALAGSSYNEQF
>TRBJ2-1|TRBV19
ASSIDQASGGVYEQF
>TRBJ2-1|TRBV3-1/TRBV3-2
ASSQESGRGTF
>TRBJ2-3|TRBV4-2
ASSQEPSGGAGYTQY
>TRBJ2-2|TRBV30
AWSILAGANTGELF
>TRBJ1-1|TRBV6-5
ASSSTSGVTEAF